The next 16 T cell receptor beta chains were all read from a single sample in a study of identical twins. TCRdb reanalysed the 5' RACE reads using MiXCR and keeps one entry per CDR3 protein. Of 1.5 million to 2 million distinct CDR3 sequences listed, about 31% were seen once; the top ten hold more than 0.25%. Material: cord blood. The receptor set was obtained from a newborn girl in good health.

The chain carries TRBV20-1 and TRBJ1-1; unclear D gene. V was shortened by 6 bases and J by 13 bases, with 18 bases between the two germline ends. The CDR3 is 11 amino acids. Per the germline V gene, CDR1 is DFQATT and CDR2 is SNEGSKA (reference sequence). The CDR3 protein is CSAPHTTGNFF. In nucleotides, the CDR3 is TGCAGTGCCCCTCATACAACGGGAAATTTCTTT.

V usage is TRBV2 and J usage is TRBJ2-1, with D uncertain. V was clipped by 11 bases and J by 7 bases, with 18 bases between them. This CDR3 has 13 amino acids. Germline V lookup: CDR1 SNHLY, CDR2 FYNNEI. The chain's CDR3 is CAGNQIPRNEQFF. Here the CDR3 DNA reads TGTGCCGGCAACCAAATTCCGCGGAATGAGCAGTTCTTC. The variable domain in full, completed from reference TRBV2 and TRBJ2-1, reads EPEVTQTPSHQVTQMGQEVILRCVPISNHLYFYWYRQILGQKVEFLVSFYNNEISEKSEIFDDQFSVERPDGSNFTLKIRSTKLEDSAMYFCAGNQIPRNEQFFGPGTRLTVL.

Note on this clonotype: A clone one base away is much larger, so this may be a read error. This chain joins TRBV29-1 and TRBJ2-1; D remains ambiguous. Germline V gene data show CDR1 as SQVTM and CDR2 as ANQGSEA. V shed 7 bases and J shed 9 bases, with 10 bases lying between them. The CDR3 spans 10 residues. As DNA, the CDR3 is TGCAGCGCTTTCCGCGCTGAGCAGTTCTTC. This sequence encodes CSAFRAEQFF.

Comments on this clonotype: A junction boundary mismatches the germline segment, possibly from a read error. In nucleotides, the CDR3 is TGTGTCAGCCGGGACAGGGTGATCTACGAGCAGTACTTC. Residues: CVSRDRVIYEQYF. This chain connects TRBV28 to TRBJ2-7, with 9 bases that match TRBD1. This CDR3 region has 13 residues. CDR1 is MDHEN and CDR2 is SYDVKM in the germline V gene.

In this sample, this clonotype turned up a few times. J is TRBJ2-2 and V is TRBV10-3; TRBD1 matches 7 bases. V lost 4 bases and J lost 4; bases outside the gene matches: 3. CDR3 size: 14 residues. Germline CDR1 reads ENHRY; CDR2 reads SYGVKD. The CDR3 here is CAISGQGVTGELFF. The DNA for the CDR3 is TGTGCCATCAGTGGACAGGGTGTCACCGGGGAGCTGTTTTTT.

This clonotype was seen more than once but under ten times. V usage is TRBV15 and J usage is TRBJ2-5; D remains unclear. This CDR3 has 13 residues. Germline assignment: CDR1 LNHNV and CDR2 YYDKDF (reference sequence). V was cut by 3 bases and J by 1 base, with 6 bases left in between. CDR3 amino acids: CATSRALQETQYF. CDR3 nucleotides: TGTGCCACCAGCAGGGCCCTCCAAGAGACCCAGTACTTC.

This clonotype has just one count. The rearrangement joins TRBV7-2 to TRBJ2-3, with 12 bases that match TRBD2. Germline V CDR1 and CDR2: SGHTA, FQGNSA. The CDR3 runs 19 residues. The ends lost 5 bases at V and 6 bases at J; junction bases unmatched: 18. CDR3 sequence reads: CASSLRLAGEILQADTQYF. In nucleotides, the CDR3 is TGTGCCAGCAGCCTTCGACTAGCGGGAGAGATTTTGCAAGCGGATACGCAGTATTTT.

The sample holds a few counts of this clonotype. V usage is TRBV20-1 and J usage is TRBJ2-1; D tentatively fits TRBD1 or TRBD2 (6 bases each). The CDR3 spans 15 residues. Trimming cost V 0 bases and J 9 bases, with 18 bases left between them. Per the germline V gene, CDR1 is DFQATT and CDR2 is SNEGSKA (reference sequence). The CDR3 DNA reads TGCAGTGCTAGAGATGGGGGGCCTATTGGGGGTGAGCAGTTCTTC. Amino acid sequence: CSARDGGPIGGEQFF.

This clonotype was counted once. This chain connects TRBV10-2 to TRBJ2-7, with D uncertain. Trimming cost V 8 bases and J 2 bases, with 13 bases left between them. This CDR3 spans 13 amino acids. The germline V gene has CDR1 WSHSY and CDR2 SAAADI. The CDR3 spells CASQLGSPYEQYF. The CDR3, as DNA: TGCGCCAGCCAGTTGGGCAGCCCCTACGAGCAGTACTTC.

The J gene is TRBJ2-5, the V gene TRBV4-2; 8 bases match TRBD2. The germline V gene has CDR1 LGHNA and CDR2 YNFKEQ. V lost 5 bases and J lost 5; bases outside the gene matches: 7. The CDR3 contains 14 residues. For the CDR3, the DNA is TGTGCCAGCAGCTCGCGGACTAGCACGGAGACCCAGTACTTC. Its protein product is CASSSRTSTETQYF.

Only a few counts were recorded for this clonotype. The chain links TRBV4-2 to TRBJ2-5; D remains unclear. CDR3 length equals 15 residues. Trimming took 0 bases from V and 11 from J, leaving 19 bases between them. Germline CDR1 is LGHNA and CDR2 is YNFKEQ. The CDR3 DNA is TGTGCCAGCAGCCAAGACTCTCCCACCTACAATGAGCAGTACTTC. Translating it yields CASSQDSPTYNEQYF.

J is TRBJ2-7 and V is TRBV3-1; D is possibly TRBD2 (5 bases). This CDR3 is built from 15 residues. Germline loops: CDR1 LGHDT, CDR2 YNNKEL (reference sequence). The V end was cut by 0 bases, the J end by 3 bases, with 12 bases between. The CDR3 nucleotides read TGTGCCAGCAGCCAAGATTTGGGTAGCGTCTACGAGCAGTACTTC. Its protein product is CASSQDLGSVYEQYF.

The chain carries TRBV11-2 and TRBJ2-7; D is unclear. The CDR3 spans 17 residues. V was clipped by 4 bases and J by 3 bases, with 22 bases between them. Germline lookup yields CDR1 SGHAT and CDR2 FQNNGV. The CDR3 DNA sequence: TGTGCCAGCAGCTCGTACTGGAAAATCTATACCCGCTACGAGCAGTACTTC. It translates to CASSSYWKIYTRYEQYF.

Only a few counts were recorded for this clonotype. V usage is TRBV5-1 and J usage is TRBJ2-5; 11 bases agree with TRBD2. Germline trimming cut 3 bases from V and 5 bases from J; bases unmatched to any gene: 6. This CDR3 has 15 residues. CDR1 SGHRS and CDR2 YFSETQ come from the germline V gene. The CDR3 DNA reads TGCGCCAGCAGCTACGGGACTAGCGGAAGGGAGACCCAGTACTTC. It codes for CASSYGTSGRETQYF.

V is TRBV28 and J is TRBJ2-5; D gene ambiguous. Per the germline V gene, CDR1 is MDHEN and CDR2 is SYDVKM. The V gene lost 4 bases and the J gene lost 2 bases, with 8 bases spanning the gap. This CDR3 is built from 13 residues. The CDR3 protein is CASSSNNQETQYF. The DNA for the CDR3 is TGTGCCAGCAGTTCAAACAATCAAGAGACCCAGTACTTC.

The chain uses TRBV20-1 and TRBJ2-3; TRBD2 matches at 10 bases. The CDR3 has 15 residues. Germline V gene lookup returns CDR1 DFQATT and CDR2 SNEGSKA (reference sequence). V dropped 5 bases and J dropped 4; count of bases not matched to a gene: 9. CDR3 loop: CSAVRASGGADTQYF. The CDR3 DNA is TGCAGTGCTGTTCGGGCTAGCGGGGGAGCAGATACGCAGTATTTT.